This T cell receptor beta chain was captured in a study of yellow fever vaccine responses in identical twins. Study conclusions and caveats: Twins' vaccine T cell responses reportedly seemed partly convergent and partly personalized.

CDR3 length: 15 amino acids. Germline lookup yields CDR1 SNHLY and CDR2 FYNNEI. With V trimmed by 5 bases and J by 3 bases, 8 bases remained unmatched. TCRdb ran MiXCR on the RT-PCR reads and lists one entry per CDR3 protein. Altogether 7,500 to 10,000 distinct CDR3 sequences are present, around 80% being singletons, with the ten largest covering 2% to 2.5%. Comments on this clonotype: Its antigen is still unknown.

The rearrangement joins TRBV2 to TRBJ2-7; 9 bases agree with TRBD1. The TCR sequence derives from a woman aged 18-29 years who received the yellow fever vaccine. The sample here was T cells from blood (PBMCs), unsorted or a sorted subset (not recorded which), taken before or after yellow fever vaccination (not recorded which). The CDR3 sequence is CASSLHDRGGYEQYV. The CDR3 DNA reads TGTGCCAGCAGTCTGCATGACAGGGGGGGCTACGAGCAGTACGTC.